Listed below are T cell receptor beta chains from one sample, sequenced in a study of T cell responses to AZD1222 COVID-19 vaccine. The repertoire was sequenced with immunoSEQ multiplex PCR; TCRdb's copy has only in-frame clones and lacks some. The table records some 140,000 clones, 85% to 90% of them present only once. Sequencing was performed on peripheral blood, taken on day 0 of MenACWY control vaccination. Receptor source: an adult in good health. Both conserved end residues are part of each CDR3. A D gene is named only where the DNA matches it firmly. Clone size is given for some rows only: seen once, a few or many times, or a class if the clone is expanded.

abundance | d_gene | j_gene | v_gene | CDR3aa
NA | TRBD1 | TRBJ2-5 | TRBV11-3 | CASSPGQGRQETQYF
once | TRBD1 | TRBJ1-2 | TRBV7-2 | CASSRDRGEGYGYTF
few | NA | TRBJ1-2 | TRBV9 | CASSVDPNYGYTF
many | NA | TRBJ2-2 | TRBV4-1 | CASSQERMAPGELFF
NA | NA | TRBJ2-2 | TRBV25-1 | CASTGSPGELFF
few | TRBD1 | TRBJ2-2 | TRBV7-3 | CASSLTAGTANTGELFF
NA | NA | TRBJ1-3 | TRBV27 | CASSFRGQGNTIYF
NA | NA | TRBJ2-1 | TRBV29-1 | CSVEPATSYNEQFF
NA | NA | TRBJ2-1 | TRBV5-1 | CASSLGGQNEQFF
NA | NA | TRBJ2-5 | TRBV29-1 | CSAQGTYHQETQYF
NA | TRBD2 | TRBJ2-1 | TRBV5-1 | CASSPAPASGGNEQFF
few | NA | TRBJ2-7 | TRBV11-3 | CASSKQTGFYEQYF
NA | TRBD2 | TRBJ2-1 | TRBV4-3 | CASSQDGGRSSYNEQFF
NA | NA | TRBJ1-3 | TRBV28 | CASSLPGGRTGTGNTIYF
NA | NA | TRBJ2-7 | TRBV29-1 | CSVDLGNEQYF
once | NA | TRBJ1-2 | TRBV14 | CASSQVNIGGGSGYTF
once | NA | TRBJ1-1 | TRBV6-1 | CASSEGGAIKGAFF
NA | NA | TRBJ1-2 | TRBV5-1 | CASRRDGRQYGYTF
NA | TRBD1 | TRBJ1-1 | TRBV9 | CASSAGTEDTEAFF
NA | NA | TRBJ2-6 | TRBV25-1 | CASSPGGGEAGANVLTF